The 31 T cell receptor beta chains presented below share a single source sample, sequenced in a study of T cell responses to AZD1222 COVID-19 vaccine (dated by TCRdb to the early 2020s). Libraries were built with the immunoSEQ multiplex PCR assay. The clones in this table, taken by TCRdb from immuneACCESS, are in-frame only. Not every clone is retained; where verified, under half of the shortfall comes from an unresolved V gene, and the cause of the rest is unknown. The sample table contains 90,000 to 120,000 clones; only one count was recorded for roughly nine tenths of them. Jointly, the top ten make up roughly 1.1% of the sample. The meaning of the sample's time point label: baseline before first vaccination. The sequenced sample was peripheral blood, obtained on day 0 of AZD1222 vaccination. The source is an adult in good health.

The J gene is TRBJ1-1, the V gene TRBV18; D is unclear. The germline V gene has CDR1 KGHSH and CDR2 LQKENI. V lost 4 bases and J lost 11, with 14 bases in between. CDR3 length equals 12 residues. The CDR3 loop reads CASSQGSMEAFF. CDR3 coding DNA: TGTGCCAGCTCACAGGGATCCATGGAGGCTTTCTTT.

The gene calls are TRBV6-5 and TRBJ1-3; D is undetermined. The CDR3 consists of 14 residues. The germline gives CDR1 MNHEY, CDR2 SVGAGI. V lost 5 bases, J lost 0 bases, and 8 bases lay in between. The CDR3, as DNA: TGTGCCAGCAGTCTCAGTCGCTCTGGAAACACCATATATTTT. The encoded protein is CASSLSRSGNTIYF.

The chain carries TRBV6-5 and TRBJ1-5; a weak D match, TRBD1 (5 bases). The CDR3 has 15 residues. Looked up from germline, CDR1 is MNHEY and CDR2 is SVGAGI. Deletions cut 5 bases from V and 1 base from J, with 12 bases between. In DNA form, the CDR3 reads TGTGCCAGCAGTCGCAGGGAAGGCAGCAATCAGCCCCAGCATTTT. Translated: CASSRREGSNQPQHF.

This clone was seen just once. For the CDR3, the DNA is TGTGCCAGCAGCCCCGGACTAGCGGGGGAGAGCTCCTACGAGCAGTACTTC. Translating gives CASSPGLAGESSYEQYF. V is TRBV12-1 and J is TRBJ2-7; the table assigns TRBD2, which was not confirmed against the DNA. TRBV12-1 is recorded as a pseudogene. This CDR3 is built from 17 residues.

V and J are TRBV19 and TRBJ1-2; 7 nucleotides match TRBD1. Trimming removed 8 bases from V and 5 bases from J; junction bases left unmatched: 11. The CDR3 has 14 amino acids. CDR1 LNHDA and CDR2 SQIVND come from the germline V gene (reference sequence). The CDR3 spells CASRQGAGGYGYTF. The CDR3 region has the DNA TGTGCCAGTCGACAGGGCGCCGGCGGTTATGGCTACACCTTC.

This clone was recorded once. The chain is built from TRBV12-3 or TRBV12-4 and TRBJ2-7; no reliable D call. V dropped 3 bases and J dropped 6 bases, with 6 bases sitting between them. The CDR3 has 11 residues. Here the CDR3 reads CASSFLGEQYF. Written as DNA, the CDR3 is TGTGCCAGCAGTTTTCTTGGCGAGCAGTACTTC.

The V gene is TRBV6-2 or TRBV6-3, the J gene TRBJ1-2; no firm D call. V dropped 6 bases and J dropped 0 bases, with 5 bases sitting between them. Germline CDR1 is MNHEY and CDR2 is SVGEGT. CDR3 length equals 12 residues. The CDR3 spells CASSDPNYGYTF. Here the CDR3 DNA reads TGTGCCAGCAGCGATCCTAACTATGGCTACACCTTC.

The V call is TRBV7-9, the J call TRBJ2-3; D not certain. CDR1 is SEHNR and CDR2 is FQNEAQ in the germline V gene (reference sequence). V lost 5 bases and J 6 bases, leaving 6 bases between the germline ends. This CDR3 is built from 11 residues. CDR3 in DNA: TGTGCCAGCAGCCAACCCGATACGCAGTATTTT. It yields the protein CASSQPDTQYF.

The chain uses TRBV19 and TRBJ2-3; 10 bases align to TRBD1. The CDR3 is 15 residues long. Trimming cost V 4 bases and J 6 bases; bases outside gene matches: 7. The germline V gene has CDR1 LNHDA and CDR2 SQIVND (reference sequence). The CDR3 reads CASSKGGQGSDTQYF. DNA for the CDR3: TGTGCCAGTAGTAAGGGGGGACAGGGGAGTGATACGCAGTATTTT.

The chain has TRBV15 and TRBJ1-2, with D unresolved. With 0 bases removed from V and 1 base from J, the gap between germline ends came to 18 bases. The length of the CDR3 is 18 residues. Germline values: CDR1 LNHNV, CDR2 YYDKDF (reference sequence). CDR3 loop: CATSRERAEAQINYGYTF. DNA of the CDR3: TGTGCCACCAGCAGAGAGAGGGCAGAGGCACAGATTAACTATGGCTACACCTTC.

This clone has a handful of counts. CDR3 sequence (DNA): TGCGCCAGCAGCTTGGACCCCGGGACAGGGGTGTACGAGCAGTACTTC. Its protein product is CASSLDPGTGVYEQYF. The chain combines TRBV5-1 with TRBJ2-7; 10 nucleotides line up with TRBD1. Germline CDR1 reads SGHRS; CDR2 reads YFSETQ. The CDR3 spans 16 residues. J gave up 4 bases and V 0 bases, and 7 bases lay outside the gene matches.

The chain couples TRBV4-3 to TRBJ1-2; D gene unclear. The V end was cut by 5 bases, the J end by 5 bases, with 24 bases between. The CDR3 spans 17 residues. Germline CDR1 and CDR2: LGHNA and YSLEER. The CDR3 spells CASSEITSPYVTYGYTF. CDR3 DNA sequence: TGCGCCAGCAGCGAAATTACTAGCCCGTACGTGACTTATGGCTACACCTTC.

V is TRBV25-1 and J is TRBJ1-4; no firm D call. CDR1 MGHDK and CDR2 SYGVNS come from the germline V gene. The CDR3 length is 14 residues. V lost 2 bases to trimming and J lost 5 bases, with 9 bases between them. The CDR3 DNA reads TGTGCCAGCAGTGAAAGGCGGCCGAATGAAAAACTGTTTTTT. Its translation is CASSERRPNEKLFF.

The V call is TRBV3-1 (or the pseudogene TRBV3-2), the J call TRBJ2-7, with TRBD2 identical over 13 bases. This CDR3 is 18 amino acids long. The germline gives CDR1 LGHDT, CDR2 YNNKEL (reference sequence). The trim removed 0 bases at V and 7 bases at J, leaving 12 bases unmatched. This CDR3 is CASSQDISGLAGSREQYF. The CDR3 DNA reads TGTGCCAGCAGCCAAGACATTTCGGGACTAGCGGGATCGAGAGAGCAGTACTTC.

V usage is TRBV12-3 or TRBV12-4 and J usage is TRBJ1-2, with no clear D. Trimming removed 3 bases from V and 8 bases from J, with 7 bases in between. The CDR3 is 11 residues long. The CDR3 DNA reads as TGTGCCAGCAGTTTCGGCGACGGCTACACCTTC. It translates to CASSFGDGYTF.

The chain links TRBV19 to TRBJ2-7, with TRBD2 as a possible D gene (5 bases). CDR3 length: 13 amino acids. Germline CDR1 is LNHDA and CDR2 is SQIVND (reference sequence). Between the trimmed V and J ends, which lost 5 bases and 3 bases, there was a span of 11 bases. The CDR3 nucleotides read TGTGCCAGTAGTCGGCGGACTGACTACGAGCAGTACTTC. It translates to CASSRRTDYEQYF.

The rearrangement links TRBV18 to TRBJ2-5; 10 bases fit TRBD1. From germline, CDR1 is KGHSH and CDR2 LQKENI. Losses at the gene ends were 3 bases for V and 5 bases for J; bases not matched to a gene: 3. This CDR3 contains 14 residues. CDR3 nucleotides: TGTGCCAGCTCACCCGGGACAGGGGACGAGACCCAGTACTTC. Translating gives CASSPGTGDETQYF.

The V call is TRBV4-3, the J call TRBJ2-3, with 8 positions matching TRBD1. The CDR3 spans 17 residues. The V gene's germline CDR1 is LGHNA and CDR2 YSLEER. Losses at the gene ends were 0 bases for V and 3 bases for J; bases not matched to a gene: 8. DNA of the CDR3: TGCGCCAGCAGCCAAGATTGGAGACAGGGGAGGACAGATACGCAGTATTTT. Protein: CASSQDWRQGRTDTQYF.

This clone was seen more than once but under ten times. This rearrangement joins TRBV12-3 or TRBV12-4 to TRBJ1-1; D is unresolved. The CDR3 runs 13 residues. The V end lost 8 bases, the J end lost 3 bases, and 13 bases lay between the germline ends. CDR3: CASAKTRHTEAFF. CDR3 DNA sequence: TGTGCCAGCGCCAAGACGCGGCACACTGAAGCTTTCTTT.

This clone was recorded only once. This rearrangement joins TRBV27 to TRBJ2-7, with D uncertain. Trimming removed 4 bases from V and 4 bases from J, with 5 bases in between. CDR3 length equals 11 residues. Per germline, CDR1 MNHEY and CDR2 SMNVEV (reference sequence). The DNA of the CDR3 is TGTGCCAGCAGTTACATGTACGAGCAGTACTTC. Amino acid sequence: CASSYMYEQYF.

CDR3 DNA sequence: TGCGCCACCAAGACTAACCCATGGCGGGAGCCCCAAGAGACCCAGTACTTC. Translating it yields CATKTNPWREPQETQYF. J is TRBJ2-5 and V is TRBV5-1; 7 bases align to TRBD2. The ends lost 9 bases at V and 1 base at J; junction bases unmatched: 18. Germline V CDR1 and CDR2: SGHRS, YFSETQ. There are 17 residues in the CDR3. Full variable domain (remainder filled in from reference TRBV5-1 and TRBJ2-5): KAGVTQTPRYLIKTRGQQVTLSCSPISGHRSVSWYQQTPGQGLQFLFEYFSETQRNKGNFPGRFSGRQFSNSRSEMNVSTLELGDSALYLCATKTNPWREPQETQYFGPGTRLLVL.

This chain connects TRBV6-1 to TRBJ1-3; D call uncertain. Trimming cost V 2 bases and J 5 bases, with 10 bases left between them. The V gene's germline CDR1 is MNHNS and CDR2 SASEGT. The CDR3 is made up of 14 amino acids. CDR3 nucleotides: TGTGCCAGCAGTGAATCCGGGAGACGAAACACCATATATTTT. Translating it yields CASSESGRRNTIYF.

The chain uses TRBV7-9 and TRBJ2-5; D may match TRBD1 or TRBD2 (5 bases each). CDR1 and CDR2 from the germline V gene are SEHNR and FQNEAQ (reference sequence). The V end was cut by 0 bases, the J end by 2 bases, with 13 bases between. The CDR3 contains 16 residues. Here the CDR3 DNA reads TGTGCCAGCAGCTTAGCCACGGGGACGGTACAAGAGACCCAGTACTTC. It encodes CASSLATGTVQETQYF.

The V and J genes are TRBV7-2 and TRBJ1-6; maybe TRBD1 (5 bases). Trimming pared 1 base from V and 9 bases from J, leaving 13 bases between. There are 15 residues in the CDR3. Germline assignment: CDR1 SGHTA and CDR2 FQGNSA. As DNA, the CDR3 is TGTGCCAGCAGCTTAGGGGCAGGGAAGGGTTCACCCCTCCACTTT. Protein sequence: CASSLGAGKGSPLHF.

The DNA for the CDR3 is TGTGCCAGCTCACCAAACCGGGACAGACCCACGCAATTACTTGATACCCGGTACTTC. Protein: CASSPNRDRPTQLLDTRYF. The chain uses TRBV18 and TRBJ2-7; 7 bases match TRBD1. Germline CDR1 reads KGHSH; CDR2 reads LQKENI. This CDR3 is built from 19 residues. Losses at the gene ends were 2 bases for V and 12 bases for J; bases not matched to a gene: 28. Filled out from reference TRBV18 and TRBJ2-7, the complete variable domain reads NAGVMQNPRHLVRRRGQEARLRCSPMKGHSHVYWYRQLPEEGLKFMVYLQKENIIDESGMPKERFSAEFPKEGPSILRIQQVVRGDSAAYFCASSPNRDRPTQLLDTRYFGPGTRLTVT.

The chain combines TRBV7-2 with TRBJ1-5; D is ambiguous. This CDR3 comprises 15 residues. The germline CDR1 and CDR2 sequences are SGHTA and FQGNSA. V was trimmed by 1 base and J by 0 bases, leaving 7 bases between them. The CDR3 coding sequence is TGTGCCAGCAGCTTAGGTCCTAATAGCAATCAGCCCCAGCATTTT. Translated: CASSLGPNSNQPQHF.

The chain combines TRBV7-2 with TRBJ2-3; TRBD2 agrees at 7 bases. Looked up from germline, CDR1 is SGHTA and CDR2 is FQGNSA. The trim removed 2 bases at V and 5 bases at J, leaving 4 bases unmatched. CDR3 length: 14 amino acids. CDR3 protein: CASSLTSVGDTQYF. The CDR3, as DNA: TGTGCCAGCAGCTTAACTAGCGTGGGAGATACGCAGTATTTT.

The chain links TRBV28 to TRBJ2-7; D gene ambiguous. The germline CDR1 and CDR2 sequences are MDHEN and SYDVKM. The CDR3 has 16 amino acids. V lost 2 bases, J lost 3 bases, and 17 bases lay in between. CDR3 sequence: CASSLGPRIGIYEQYF. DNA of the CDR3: TGTGCCAGCAGTTTAGGCCCAAGGATTGGGATCTACGAGCAGTACTTC. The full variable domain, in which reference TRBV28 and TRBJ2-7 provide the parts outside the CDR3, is DVKVTQSSRYLVKRTGEKVFLECVQDMDHENMFWYRQDPGLGLRLIYFSYDVKMKEKGDIPEGYSVSREKKERFSLILESASTNQTSMYLCASSLGPRIGIYEQYFGPGTRLTVT.

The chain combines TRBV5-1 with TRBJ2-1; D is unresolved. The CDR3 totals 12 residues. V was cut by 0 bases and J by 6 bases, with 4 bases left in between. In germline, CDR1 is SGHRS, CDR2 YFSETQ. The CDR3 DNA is TGCGCCAGCAGCTTGGACCGCAATGAGCAGTTCTTC. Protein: CASSLDRNEQFF.

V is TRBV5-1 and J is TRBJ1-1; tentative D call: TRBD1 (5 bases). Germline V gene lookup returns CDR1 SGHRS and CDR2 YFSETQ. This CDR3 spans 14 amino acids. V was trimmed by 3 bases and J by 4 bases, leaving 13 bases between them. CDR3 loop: CASSSPGKGTEAFF. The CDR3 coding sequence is TGCGCCAGCAGCTCTCCAGGGAAGGGCACTGAAGCTTTCTTT.

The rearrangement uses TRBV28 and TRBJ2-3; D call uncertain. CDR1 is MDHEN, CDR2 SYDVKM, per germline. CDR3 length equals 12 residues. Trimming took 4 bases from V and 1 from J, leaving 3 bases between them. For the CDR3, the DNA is TGTGCCAGCAGTTCCGGCACAGATACGCAGTATTTT. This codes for CASSSGTDTQYF.